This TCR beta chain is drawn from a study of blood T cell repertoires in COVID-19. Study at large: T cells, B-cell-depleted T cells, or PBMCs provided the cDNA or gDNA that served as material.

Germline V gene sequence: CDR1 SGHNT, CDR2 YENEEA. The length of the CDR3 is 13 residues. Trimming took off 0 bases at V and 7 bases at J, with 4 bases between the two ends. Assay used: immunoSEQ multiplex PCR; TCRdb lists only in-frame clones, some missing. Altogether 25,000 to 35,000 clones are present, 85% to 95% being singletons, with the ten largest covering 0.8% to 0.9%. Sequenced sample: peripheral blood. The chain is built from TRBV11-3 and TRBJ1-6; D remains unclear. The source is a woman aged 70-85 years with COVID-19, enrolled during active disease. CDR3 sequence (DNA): TGTGCCAGCAGCTTAGACGGGAATTCACCCCTCCACTTT. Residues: CASSLDGNSPLHF.